The 12 T cell receptor beta chains below all came from one sample that was sequenced in a study of long-term antiretroviral therapy in people with HIV. The run of the v3.0 immunoSEQ assay was at survey level. Clones were sequenced by immunoSEQ multiplex PCR, and TCRdb holds only the in-frame ones, with some missing. The data hold some 35,000 clones, with roughly four fifths observed a single time. The sequencing here drew on unsorted PBMCs, taken 0.4 years before starting antiretroviral therapy. The origin of the receptors is a man aged 18 to 29 with HIV.

This clone came up a few times. V is TRBV19 and J is TRBJ2-1; tentative D call: TRBD2 (5 bases). Per the germline V gene, CDR1 is LNHDA and CDR2 is SQIVND (reference sequence). Deletions cut 1 base from V and 1 base from J, with 8 bases between. The CDR3 spans 15 residues. The CDR3 DNA follows: TGTGCCAGTAGTATAGGGTGGGAGTCCTACAATGAGCAGTTCTTC. This translates into CASSIGWESYNEQFF.

In this sample, this clone turned up a few times. This chain links TRBV27 with TRBJ2-7, with 15 bases matching TRBD2. V gave up 5 bases and J gave up 2 bases; unmatched junction bases: 13. This CDR3 has 19 residues. Germline V gene sequence: CDR1 MNHEY, CDR2 SMNVEV (reference sequence). The CDR3 loop reads CASSTLGTSGGTNPYEQYF. The CDR3 DNA follows: TGTGCCAGCAGTACACTCGGGACTAGCGGGGGGACTAACCCCTACGAGCAGTACTTC.

This chain uses TRBV5-1 with TRBJ2-4, with a tentative D call TRBD2 (6 bases). The CDR3 loop spans 16 amino acids. Germline-derived CDR1 and CDR2 are SGHRS and YFSETQ. V shed 1 base and J shed 1 base, with 12 bases lying between them. In DNA, the CDR3 is TGCGCCAGCAGCTTGATTGGAGGGCGGGCCAAAAACATTCAGTACTTC. Amino acid sequence: CASSLIGGRAKNIQYF.

This rearrangement joins TRBV27 to TRBJ1-2; D is ambiguous. Germline assignment: CDR1 MNHEY and CDR2 SMNVEV (reference sequence). This CDR3 has 12 amino acids. Trimming pared 5 bases from V and 4 bases from J, leaving 8 bases between. The DNA for the CDR3 is TGTGCCAGCAGTGACGGGTTCTATGGCTACACCTTC. Translated: CASSDGFYGYTF.

The rearrangement links TRBV25-1 to TRBJ2-7, with TRBD1 matching over 7 bases. The junction had 5 bases not matched to a gene; V was cut back by 4 bases and J by 2 bases. The CDR3 spans 14 residues. In germline, CDR1 is MGHDK, CDR2 SYGVNS. The CDR3 DNA reads TGTGCCAGCAGTGGGGTCGGGACAGCCTACGAGCAGTACTTC. As protein: CASSGVGTAYEQYF.

The chain links TRBV6-6 to TRBJ2-3; D uncertain. Germline V lookup: CDR1 MNHNY, CDR2 SVGAGI (reference sequence). The CDR3 runs 13 residues. V was cut by 5 bases and J by 3 bases, with 9 bases left in between. The CDR3 sequence is CASSLRLTDTQYF. Here the CDR3 DNA reads TGTGCCAGCAGTCTTCGACTGACAGATACGCAGTATTTT.

V gene TRBV27 combines with J gene TRBJ1-2, with D perhaps matching TRBD1 (5 bases). The V gene's germline CDR1 is MNHEY and CDR2 SMNVEV (reference sequence). The CDR3 totals 14 residues. Between the trimmed V and J ends, which lost 5 bases and 6 bases, there was a span of 16 bases. The CDR3: CASSLPRVLDGYTF. For the CDR3, the DNA is TGTGCCAGCAGTCTCCCCAGGGTTCTTGATGGCTACACCTTC.

The V gene is TRBV5-1, the J gene TRBJ2-7; perhaps TRBD2 as D (6 bases). This CDR3 region has 14 residues. Germline assignment: CDR1 SGHRS and CDR2 YFSETQ. V gave up 2 bases and J gave up 7 bases, with 16 bases separating them. The CDR3 loop reads CASSLSQAGGEQYF. CDR3 DNA: TGCGCCAGCAGCTTAAGTCAGGCCGGAGGGGAGCAGTACTTC.

The chain is built from TRBV4-3 and TRBJ2-7, with D possibly being TRBD2 (5 bases). V shed 1 base and J shed 3 bases, with 13 bases lying between them. The CDR3 covers 15 residues. Germline values: CDR1 LGHNA, CDR2 YSLEER. In nucleotides, the CDR3 is TGCGCCAGCAGCCAAGGAAACGGGATAAGCTACGAGCAGTACTTC. Translated, it gives CASSQGNGISYEQYF.

The V call is TRBV28, the J call TRBJ1-2, with D possibly matching TRBD1 (6 bases). CDR1 is MDHEN, CDR2 SYDVKM, per germline. CDR3 length equals 13 residues. V shed 5 bases and J shed 6 bases, with 13 bases lying between them. The CDR3 DNA sequence: TGTGCCAGCAGTCGTAGGACAGCGAATGGCTACACCTTC. Amino acids: CASSRRTANGYTF.

This clone has a handful of counts. The chain has TRBV19 and TRBJ1-5; no clear D. The ends were cut back, 0 bases at V and 7 bases at J, with 7 bases in the middle. This CDR3 contains 13 residues. Germline-derived CDR1 and CDR2 are LNHDA and SQIVND (reference sequence). CDR3 nucleotide sequence: TGTGCCAGTAGTATAGAGGGTATCCAGCCCCAGCATTTT. This encodes CASSIEGIQPQHF.

This clone appeared a single time. The chain joins TRBV11-2 to TRBJ2-3, with D perhaps TRBD1 or TRBD2 (5 bases each). Trimming shortened V by 6 bases and J by 2 bases, and 12 bases separated the two germline ends. CDR3 length: 14 residues. Germline CDR1 and CDR2: SGHAT and FQNNGV. CDR3 in amino acids: CASRGRALTDTQYF. CDR3 DNA: TGTGCCAGCAGGGGGCGGGCTCTCACAGATACGCAGTATTTT.